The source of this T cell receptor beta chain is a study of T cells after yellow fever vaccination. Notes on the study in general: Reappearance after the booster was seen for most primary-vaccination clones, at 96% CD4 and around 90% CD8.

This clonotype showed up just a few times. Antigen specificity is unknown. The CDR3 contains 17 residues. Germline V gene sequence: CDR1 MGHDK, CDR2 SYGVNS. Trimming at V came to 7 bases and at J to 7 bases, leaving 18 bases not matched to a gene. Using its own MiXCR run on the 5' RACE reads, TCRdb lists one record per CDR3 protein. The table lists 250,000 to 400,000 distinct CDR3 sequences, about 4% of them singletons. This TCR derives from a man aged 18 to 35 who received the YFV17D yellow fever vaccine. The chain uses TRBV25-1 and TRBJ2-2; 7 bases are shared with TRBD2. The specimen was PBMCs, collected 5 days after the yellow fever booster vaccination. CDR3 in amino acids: CASTSAWGGGSLGELFF. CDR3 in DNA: TGTGCCAGCACTTCCGCCTGGGGCGGGGGTTCCCTCGGGGAGCTGTTTTTT.